The 9 T cell receptor beta chains below all came from one sample that was sequenced in a study of blood T cell repertoires in COVID-19. The method was immunoSEQ multiplex PCR; TCRdb's version includes in-frame clones alone and lacks a portion of them. In the table there are around 230,000 clones, approximately 85% of which are singletons. Sequences were obtained from peripheral blood. Receptors were obtained from a woman in her sixties with active or convalescent COVID-19.

The gene calls are TRBV18 and TRBJ2-3; a weak D match, TRBD2 (6 bases). This CDR3 comprises 15 residues. Trimming took off 2 bases at V and 6 bases at J, with 15 bases between the two ends. Per the germline V gene, CDR1 is KGHSH and CDR2 is LQKENI. In DNA, the CDR3 is TGTGCCAGCTCACCAGGTACTAGCTCCATGGATACGCAGTATTTT. As protein: CASSPGTSSMDTQYF.

The chain carries TRBV6-6 and TRBJ1-5, with D maybe TRBD1 (5 bases). V lost 6 bases to trimming and J lost 4 bases, with 7 bases between them. CDR1 and CDR2 (germline): MNHNY, SVGAGI (reference sequence). The CDR3 is made up of 12 amino acids. The chain's CDR3 is CASRTANQPQHF. CDR3 bases: TGTGCCAGCAGGACAGCAAATCAGCCCCAGCATTTT.

This clone showed up just a few times. This chain connects TRBV4-2 to TRBJ1-1, with 8 bases matching TRBD1. The germline CDR1 and CDR2 sequences are LGHNA and YNFKEQ. Germline trimming cut 1 base from V and 3 bases from J; bases unmatched to any gene: 7. The CDR3 is made up of 16 amino acids. CDR3 in DNA: TGTGCCAGCAGCCAAGGGGGCAGGGGGCTTGACACTGAAGCTTTCTTT. The encoded protein is CASSQGGRGLDTEAFF.

The V gene is TRBV3-1 (or the pseudogene TRBV3-2), the J gene TRBJ1-2; TRBD1 matches at 9 bases. V was clipped by 2 bases and J by 5 bases; unmatched bases: 6. The CDR3 loop spans 15 amino acids. Germline CDR1 LGHDT, CDR2 YNNKEL (reference sequence). CDR3 nucleotides: TGTGCCAGCAGCCAATTTACAGGGGGCGGTTATGGCTACACCTTC. It yields the protein CASSQFTGGGYGYTF.

The chain employs TRBV6-5 and TRBJ1-2; TRBD1 matches 8 bases. CDR1 and CDR2 (germline): MNHEY, SVGAGI. This CDR3 is 12 amino acids long. V lost 8 bases and J lost 8; bases outside the gene matches: 7. Here the CDR3 reads CASYRTGSGYTF. The CDR3 region has the DNA TGTGCCAGCTATAGGACAGGGTCCGGCTACACCTTC.

This chain joins TRBV19 and TRBJ1-2, with 8 bases that match TRBD1. This CDR3 has 15 amino acids. Trimming removed 4 bases from V and 3 bases from J; junction bases left unmatched: 7. Germline V CDR1 and CDR2: LNHDA, SQIVND (reference sequence). CDR3 region: CASSRSQGVDYGYTF. CDR3 DNA sequence: TGTGCCAGTAGTAGATCACAGGGGGTCGACTATGGCTACACCTTC.

The DNA of the CDR3 is TGTGCCACCACGGAGGGGGGGCCTACCTCCTACAATGAGCAGTTCTTC. Residues: CATTEGGPTSYNEQFF. V gene TRBV19 combines with J gene TRBJ2-1; the D gene is possibly TRBD2 (7 bases). This CDR3 is built from 16 residues. Trimming left V 10 bases short and J 0 bases short, with 19 bases between. CDR1 is LNHDA, CDR2 SQIVND, per germline (reference sequence).

The rearrangement uses TRBV18 and TRBJ2-1, with TRBD2 matching over 8 bases. This CDR3 has 14 amino acids. CDR1 and CDR2 (germline): KGHSH, LQKENI. Trimming removed 6 bases from V and 4 bases from J; junction bases left unmatched: 5. The CDR3 protein is CASSPGGFYNEQFF. The CDR3 bases are TGTGCCAGCTCGCCGGGGGGGTTTTACAATGAGCAGTTCTTC.

The chain joins TRBV13 to TRBJ1-1; 8 bases agree with TRBD1. The V gene end was trimmed by 5 bases and the J gene end by 4 bases; junction bases not matched to a gene: 6. The CDR3 runs to 14 residues. Germline lookup yields CDR1 PRHDT and CDR2 FYEKMQ (reference sequence). CDR3 residues: CASSTRTGTTEAFF. The CDR3 region has the DNA TGTGCCAGCAGCACAAGGACAGGGACCACTGAAGCTTTCTTT.